This TCR beta chain was captured by sequencing in a study of shared clonotypes between healthy human individuals. Measured with immunoSEQ multiplex PCR; TCRdb has only the in-frame clones, and not every one. This table has 300,000 to 400,000 clones, roughly 80% appearing once. V gave up 4 bases and J gave up 1 base, with 7 bases separating them. The CDR3 runs 13 residues. CDR1 and CDR2 from the germline V gene are SGHRS and YFSETQ. The origin of this receptor is a man in his thirties or forties in good health. Sequenced sample: memory CD4+ T cells sorted from blood. As to subset: CD45RA-negative fraction. V usage is TRBV5-1 and J usage is TRBJ2-3; D is perhaps TRBD2 (6 bases). CDR3 protein: CASSPGGTDTQYF. The CDR3 DNA reads TGCGCCAGCAGCCCGGGGGGCACAGATACGCAGTATTTT.